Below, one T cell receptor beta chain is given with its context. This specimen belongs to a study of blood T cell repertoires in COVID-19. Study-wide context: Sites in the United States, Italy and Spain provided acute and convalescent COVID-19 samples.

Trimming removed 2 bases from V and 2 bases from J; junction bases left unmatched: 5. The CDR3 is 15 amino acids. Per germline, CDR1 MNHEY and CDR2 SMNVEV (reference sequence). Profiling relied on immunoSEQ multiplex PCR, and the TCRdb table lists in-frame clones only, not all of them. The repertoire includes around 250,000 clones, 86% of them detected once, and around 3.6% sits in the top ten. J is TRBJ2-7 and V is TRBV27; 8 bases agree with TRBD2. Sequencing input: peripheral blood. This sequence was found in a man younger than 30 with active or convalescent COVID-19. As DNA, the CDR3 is TGTGCCAGCAGTTTAGGGGTAGCGGGGCCCTACGAGCAGTACTTC. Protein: CASSLGVAGPYEQYF.